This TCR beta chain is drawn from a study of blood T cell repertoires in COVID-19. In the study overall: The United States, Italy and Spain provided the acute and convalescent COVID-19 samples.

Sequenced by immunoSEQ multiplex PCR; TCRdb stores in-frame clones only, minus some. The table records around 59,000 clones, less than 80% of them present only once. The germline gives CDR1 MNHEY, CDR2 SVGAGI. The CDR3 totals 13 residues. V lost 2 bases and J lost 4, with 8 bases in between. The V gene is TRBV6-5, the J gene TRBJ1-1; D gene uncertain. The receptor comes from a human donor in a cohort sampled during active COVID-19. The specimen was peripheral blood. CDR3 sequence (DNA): TGTGCCAGCAGTTACCGCGTCACCACTGAAGCTTTCTTT. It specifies CASSYRVTTEAFF.